The T cell receptor (beta chain) described here comes from a study of blood T cell repertoires in COVID-19. This clone showed up just once. Recovered participants had two consecutive negative NP/OP PCR tests, healthcare professional clearance, or symptom resolution. The method was immunoSEQ multiplex PCR; TCRdb's version includes in-frame clones alone and lacks a portion of them. Of 150,000 or so clones in the sample, roughly 90% were seen once. The source of this sequence is a woman aged 45 to 65 who had recovered from COVID-19. Sequencing was done on a sample of PBMCs or T cells enriched from blood (not recorded which).

CDR3 sequence (DNA): TGTGCCAGTAATAGGAGGGGTCCACCGAACACTGAAGCTTTCTTT. Translated, it gives CASNRRGPPNTEAFF. This rearrangement joins TRBV19 to TRBJ1-1, with D possibly matching TRBD1 (5 bases). Per germline, CDR1 LNHDA and CDR2 SQIVND (reference sequence). Trimming took 7 bases from V and 1 from J, leaving 16 bases between them. CDR3 length equals 15 residues.